This T cell receptor (beta chain) was observed in a study of blood T cell repertoires in COVID-19 (dated by TCRdb to 2020 to 2022). Regarding the study in general: Samples from collaborators originated in the United States, Italy and Spain and spanned both the acute and convalescent phases of COVID-19. The repertoires were released in a freely available public database intended as a resource for research on the immune response to SARS-CoV-2. The prospective study material was composed of cDNA or gDNA derived from T cells, B-cell-depleted T cells, or PBMCs. The samples were drawn from the first 160 participants of the ongoing ImmuneRACE study and from 1,200 or so subjects provided by 6 global collaborators. The dataset comprised deeply sampled blood TCRbeta repertoires from subjects exposed to, actively infected with, or recovered from COVID-19. Nearly every sample came with metadata listing a de-identified subject ID, COVID-19 status, age in years and sex. Where available, HLA class I and class II types were taken from metadata supplied by the sample provider and were not determined by assay-based typing.

Whole blood was collected in K2EDTA tubes by collaborating institutions according to the institutions' own protocols. For TCRbeta analysis, collaborators shipped samples as frozen whole blood, isolated PBMCs, or DNA extracted from either of those sample types. Results the study describes overall, beyond this receptor: The amount of clinical and demographic metadata varied by source and participant and was provided uncurated.

From cysteine to phenylalanine, the CDR3 is 12 amino acids long. Here the CDR3 DNA is all that survives: 36 bases in frame from base 1. A distance of 9 bases separates the germline ends of V and J, which lose 2 bases and 8 bases respectively. The germline V gene (reference sequence) gives CDR1 as MNHNY and CDR2 as SVGAGI. TCRbeta CDR3 regions were amplified from genomic DNA using the immunoSEQ Assay, a bias-controlled multiplex PCR. The paper's processing steps were these. Within the assay, amplification of reference gene primers was used to estimate how many nucleated cells each sample contained. To quantify the absolute abundance of each unique TCRbeta CDR3 rearrangement, sequence reads were collapsed and filtered. For each sample, productive Simpson clonality was calculated as the square root of Simpson's diversity index across productive rearrangements. TCRdb carries this immuneACCESS record with in-frame sequences only. Its versions omit some clonotypes, under half of them owing to an unresolved V gene in the studies checked, with the rest unexplained. V, J and clone size were drawn from that table, and D and trimming were deduced from the DNA. The sample records 130,000 or so clones, over 75% of which are singletons. Of the sample, approximately 1.4% is held by the ten largest clones.

For this clone: No cognate antigen has been identified for it. The sample holds no much larger clone one base away, and base qualities are not on file.

The origin of this receptor is a human donor in a cohort sampled during active COVID-19. Sequenced sample: peripheral blood. Recombination joined TRBV6-6 with TRBJ1-2; the D gene cannot be resolved reliably. DNA sequence: TGTGCCAGCAGTTACGCAAGGGAGGGCTACACCTTC. Its product reads: CASSYAREGYTF.